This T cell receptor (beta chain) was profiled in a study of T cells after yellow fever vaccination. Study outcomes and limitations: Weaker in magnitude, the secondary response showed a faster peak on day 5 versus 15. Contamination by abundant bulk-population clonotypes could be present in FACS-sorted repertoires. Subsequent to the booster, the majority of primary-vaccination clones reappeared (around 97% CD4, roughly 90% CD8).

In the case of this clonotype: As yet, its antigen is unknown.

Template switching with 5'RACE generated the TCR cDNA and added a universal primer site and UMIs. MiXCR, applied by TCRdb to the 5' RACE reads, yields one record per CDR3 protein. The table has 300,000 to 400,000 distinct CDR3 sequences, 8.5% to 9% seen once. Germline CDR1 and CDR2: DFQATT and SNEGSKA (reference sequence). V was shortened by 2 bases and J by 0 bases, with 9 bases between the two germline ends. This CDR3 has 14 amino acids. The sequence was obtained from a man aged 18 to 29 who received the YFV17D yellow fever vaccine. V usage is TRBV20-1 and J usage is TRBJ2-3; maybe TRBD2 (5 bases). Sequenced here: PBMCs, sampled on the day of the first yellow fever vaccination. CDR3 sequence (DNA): TGCAGTGCTAGAACAGCGGCGAGCACAGATACGCAGTATTTT. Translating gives CSARTAASTDTQYF.